A single sample is the source of the 29 T cell receptor beta chains below, sequenced in a study of blood T cells in healthy people across ages. A J-beta primer mix and a sample-barcoded 5' primer were used in a second PCR of roughly 6 to 12 cycles. TCRdb re-called the 5' RACE reads through MiXCR, storing one row per CDR3 protein. The repertoire has roughly 800,000 distinct CDR3 sequences, nearly 60% of them found once; the top ten carry approximately 20%. Sequencing was done on a sample of blood. The receptor source for this set is a man younger than 45 in good health.

In this sample, this clonotype turned up a few times. The rearrangement uses TRBV6-5 and TRBJ2-7, with D possibly matching TRBD1 (5 bases). The germline gives CDR1 MNHEY, CDR2 SVGAGI. There are 15 residues in the CDR3. Trimming cost V 3 bases and J 3 bases, with 15 bases left between them. The CDR3 region is CASSYKGPPVYEQYF. The DNA for the CDR3 is TGTGCCAGCAGTTATAAGGGGCCGCCGGTCTACGAGCAGTACTTC.

The chain recombines TRBV2 with TRBJ1-5; weak D call: TRBD1 (5 bases). CDR1 SNHLY and CDR2 FYNNEI come from the germline V gene. The germline V and J ends were trimmed by 3 bases and 4 bases, with 10 bases remaining between them. The CDR3 extends over 14 amino acids. The CDR3 region has the DNA TGTGCCAGCAGTGACCAGGGAATAAATCAGCCCCAGCATTTT. Encoded protein: CASSDQGINQPQHF.

The rearrangement uses TRBV9 and TRBJ1-2; no reliable D call. Trimming removed 3 bases from V and 5 bases from J, with 17 bases in between. The CDR3 consists of 15 residues. Germline V gives CDR1 SGDLS, CDR2 YYNGEE. The CDR3 region is CASSARQSLLYGYTF. CDR3 nucleotide sequence: TGTGCCAGCAGCGCGAGACAATCTCTTCTTTATGGCTACACCTTC. The full variable domain, its missing parts supplied by reference TRBV9 and TRBJ1-2, is DSGVTQTPKHLITATGQRVTLRCSPRSGDLSVYWYQQSLDQGLQFLIQYYNGEERAKGNILERFSAQQFPDLHSELNLSSLELGDSALYFCASSARQSLLYGYTFGSGTRLTVV.

This clonotype appeared many times. V gene TRBV4-3 combines with J gene TRBJ2-6; a possible D gene is TRBD2 (5 bases). V lost 6 bases and J lost 1, with 7 bases in between. The CDR3 extends over 14 amino acids. Per the germline V gene, CDR1 is LGHNA and CDR2 is YSLEER. CDR3 nucleotides: TGCGCCAGCAGTGAGGGTTCTGGGGCCAACGTCCTGACTTTC. Its translation: CASSEGSGANVLTF.

At least ten counts were recorded for this clonotype. The chain has TRBV15 and TRBJ2-1; tentatively, D is TRBD1 (6 bases). Trimming took 0 bases from V and 4 from J, leaving 13 bases between them. This CDR3 spans 16 amino acids. In germline, CDR1 is LNHNV, CDR2 YYDKDF (reference sequence). CDR3 protein: CATSRDGDGQYNEQFF. For the CDR3, the DNA is TGTGCCACCAGCAGAGATGGCGATGGACAGTACAATGAGCAGTTCTTC.

V usage is TRBV12-3 or TRBV12-4 and J usage is TRBJ1-1; 7 bases are a match to TRBD1. With V trimmed by 7 bases and J by 2 bases, 10 bases remained unmatched. The CDR3 extends over 15 amino acids. CDR3 coding DNA: TGTGCCAGCACCCCCCGGGACAGACCAAACACTGAAGCTTTCTTT. Protein product: CASTPRDRPNTEAFF.

The chain employs TRBV11-1 and TRBJ2-6; D assignment may be TRBD1 or TRBD2 (5 bases each). This CDR3 has 18 amino acids. V lost 0 bases, J lost 0 bases, and 12 bases lay in between. Germline V gene lookup returns CDR1 SGHAT and CDR2 FQDESV (reference sequence). Here the CDR3 DNA reads TGTGCCAGCAGCTTAGCTGCAGGGAGCCGCTCTGGGGCCAACGTCCTGACTTTC. It encodes CASSLAAGSRSGANVLTF.

The CDR3 protein is CASSYSSTRAATQYF. For the CDR3, the DNA is TGTGCCAGCAGTTACTCGTCGACGCGAGCGGCCACGCAGTATTTT. This chain connects TRBV6-2 or TRBV6-3 to TRBJ2-3, with D perhaps matching TRBD2 (5 bases). Germline-derived CDR1 and CDR2 are MNHEY and SVGEGT. The CDR3 spans 15 residues. Trimming shortened V by 0 bases and J by 9 bases, and 16 bases separated the two germline ends.

The V call is TRBV2, the J call TRBJ1-1; D remains ambiguous. Looked up from germline, CDR1 is SNHLY and CDR2 is FYNNEI. This CDR3 region has 12 residues. The V and J ends lost 5 bases and 3 bases respectively, with 7 bases between them. CDR3 bases: TGTGCCAGCAGTATCAGCGACACTGAAGCTTTCTTT. As protein: CASSISDTEAFF.

This rearrangement joins TRBV27 to TRBJ2-4; possibly TRBD2 for D (5 bases). The J call is in doubt because the DNA end fits TRBJ2-7 better. This CDR3 is built from 15 residues. Germline CDR1 MNHEY, CDR2 SMNVEV (reference sequence). CDR3 DNA sequence: TGTGCCAGCAGTTTTAACCTCCCCGGGACCTACGAGCAGTACTTC. This sequence encodes CASSFNLPGTYEQYF.

This chain joins TRBV5-1 and TRBJ2-3; 9 nucleotides align to TRBD2. Germline V lookup: CDR1 SGHRS, CDR2 YFSETQ. The CDR3 loop spans 14 amino acids. J lost 6 bases, V lost 2 bases, and 4 bases had no gene match. The CDR3: CASSLQREDDTQYF. CDR3 DNA sequence: TGCGCCAGCAGCTTACAGCGGGAGGACGATACGCAGTATTTT. Drawing the rest from reference TRBV5-1 and TRBJ2-3, the complete variable domain is KAGVTQTPRYLIKTRGQQVTLSCSPISGHRSVSWYQQTPGQGLQFLFEYFSETQRNKGNFPGRFSGRQFSNSRSEMNVSTLELGDSALYLCASSLQREDDTQYFGPGTRLTVL.

The chain has TRBV20-1 and TRBJ2-7; no clear D. The DNA end favors TRBJ2-5, so the J call may be wrong. The length of the CDR3 is 12 residues. Germline V gives CDR1 DFQATT, CDR2 SNEGSKA (reference sequence). In DNA form, the CDR3 reads TGCAGTGCTAGAGAGGTCGGGGAGACCCAGTACTTC. The encoded protein is CSAREVGETQYF.

This clonotype appeared a few times. The DNA of the CDR3 is TGTGCCAGCAGTCCTGCCCTAGGCTACGAGCAGTACTTC. This gives the protein CASSPALGYEQYF. The chain has TRBV12-3 or TRBV12-4 and TRBJ2-7; D not resolved. This CDR3 spans 13 amino acids. The germline V and J ends were trimmed by 5 bases and 3 bases, with 11 bases remaining between them.

Comments on this clonotype: This may be a read error, as it is one base from a much larger clone. The chain links TRBV7-2 to TRBJ2-7; 8 nucleotides line up with TRBD2. Losses at the gene ends were 1 base for V and 12 bases for J; bases not matched to a gene: 14. Germline-derived CDR1 and CDR2 are SGHTA and FQGNSA. This CDR3 region has 15 residues. As DNA, the CDR3 is TGTGCCAGCAGCTTAGAGGGTGTAGCGGGAAGGGTTCCGTACTTC. It translates to CASSLEGVAGRVPYF.

The J gene is TRBJ1-4, the V gene TRBV20-1; the D gene is possibly TRBD1 (6 bases). CDR3 length: 15 amino acids. Trimming took off 1 base at V and 0 bases at J, with 9 bases between the two ends. Germline V gene lookup returns CDR1 DFQATT and CDR2 SNEGSKA (reference sequence). The CDR3 protein is CSARGDTATNEKLFF. For the CDR3, the DNA is TGCAGTGCTAGAGGGGACACCGCAACTAATGAAAAACTGTTTTTT.

This clonotype occurred once. The chain recombines TRBV7-2 with TRBJ2-5; 8 nucleotides agree with TRBD1. The J segment lost 13 bases and the V segment lost 1 base, leaving 14 bases of the junction unmatched. The CDR3 is 15 residues long. The germline gives CDR1 SGHTA, CDR2 FQGNSA. CDR3 residues: CASSLGTGLTYERYF. The DNA of the CDR3 is TGTGCCAGCAGCTTAGGGACAGGGTTGACCTACGAGCGGTACTTC.

This sequence joins TRBV3-1 and TRBJ1-2; D is unresolved. V shed 0 bases and J shed 4 bases, with 12 bases lying between them. CDR3 length equals 15 residues. Per the germline V gene, CDR1 is LGHDT and CDR2 is YNNKEL (reference sequence). Here the CDR3 reads CASSQDGGELYGYTF. CDR3 DNA sequence: TGTGCCAGCAGCCAAGATGGCGGAGAACTCTATGGCTACACCTTC.

The chain uses TRBV7-2 and TRBJ2-4; 8 bases are shared with TRBD2. The J call may be incorrect, as the DNA end agrees better with TRBJ2-7. The length of the CDR3 is 16 residues. The germline CDR1 and CDR2 sequences are SGHTA and FQGNSA. CDR3 amino acids: CASSFGSREVRIEQYF. The CDR3 bases are TGTGCCAGCAGCTTCGGGTCGCGGGAGGTTAGAATCGAGCAGTACTTC.

The genes are TRBV27 and TRBJ2-1; unclear D gene. CDR1 is MNHEY, CDR2 SMNVEV, per germline (reference sequence). This CDR3 contains 13 residues. The V and J ends lost 3 bases and 8 bases respectively, with 11 bases between them. This CDR3 is CASSFRQSDEQFF. DNA for the CDR3: TGTGCCAGCAGTTTCCGGCAGAGTGATGAGCAGTTCTTC.

The chain links TRBV16 to TRBJ1-2; 7 bases match TRBD1. CDR3 length: 13 amino acids. Germline V lookup: CDR1 KGHSY, CDR2 FQNENV. Losses at the gene ends were 0 bases for V and 8 bases for J; bases not matched to a gene: 3. The CDR3 protein is CASSQSTGQGYTF. The CDR3 coding sequence is TGTGCCAGCAGCCAATCGACAGGGCAAGGCTACACCTTC.

The chain employs TRBV25-1 and TRBJ2-7; tentatively, D is TRBD1 (5 bases). The ends were cut back, 7 bases at V and 2 bases at J, with 15 bases in the middle. The CDR3 consists of 14 residues. Per the germline V gene, CDR1 is MGHDK and CDR2 is SYGVNS. CDR3 sequence (DNA): TGTGCCAGCACGGACAACCGGCTACCCTACGAGCAGTACTTC. It is translated as CASTDNRLPYEQYF.

In regard to this clonotype: One end of the junction varies from germline; a read error may be responsible. This chain links TRBV4-2 with TRBJ2-1, with TRBD2 as a possible D gene (6 bases). The CDR3 is 14 amino acids. Germline lookup yields CDR1 LGHNA and CDR2 YNFKEQ. CDR3 bases: TGTGCCTGCAGCCCGGACGGGGGAGGCAATGAGCAGTTCTTC. This sequence encodes CACSPDGGGNEQFF.

This clonotype turned up a few times. V and J are TRBV24-1 and TRBJ2-1, with TRBD2 matching 13 bases. The germline CDR1 and CDR2 sequences are KGHDR and SFDVKD. The trim removed 7 bases at V and 8 bases at J, leaving 4 bases unmatched. The CDR3 consists of 14 residues. The CDR3 region is CATSGTSGTHEQFF. The DNA for the CDR3 is TGTGCCACCAGCGGGACTAGCGGGACCCATGAGCAGTTCTTC.

This chain connects TRBV20-1 to TRBJ2-3; D not resolved. Germline values: CDR1 DFQATT, CDR2 SNEGSKA (reference sequence). The CDR3 is 15 residues long. Trimming pared 1 base from V and 2 bases from J, leaving 13 bases between. CDR3 residues: CSARAGGGNTDTQYF. As DNA, the CDR3 is TGCAGTGCTAGAGCGGGCGGTGGAAACACAGATACGCAGTATTTT.

The chain has TRBV27 and TRBJ2-6; weak D call: TRBD1 (6 bases). V was clipped by 7 bases and J by 4 bases, with 20 bases between them. Germline V gives CDR1 MNHEY, CDR2 SMNVEV (reference sequence). This CDR3 spans 17 amino acids. The CDR3 sequence is CASKSPPRGFGANVLTF. For the CDR3, the DNA is TGTGCCAGCAAGTCGCCCCCTAGGGGGTTCGGGGCCAACGTCCTGACTTTC. The complete variable domain, with remaining parts taken from reference TRBV27 and TRBJ2-6, reads EAQVTQNPRYLITVTGKKLTVTCSQNMNHEYMSWYRQDPGLGLRQIYYSMNVEVTDKGDVPEGYKVSRKEKRNFPLILESPSPNQTSLYFCASKSPPRGFGANVLTFGAGSRLTVL.

This clonotype was observed a few times. V is TRBV7-2 and J is TRBJ2-7; perhaps TRBD2 as D (6 bases). V gave up 3 bases and J gave up 2 bases, with 11 bases separating them. Per germline, CDR1 SGHTA and CDR2 FQGNSA. This CDR3 region has 14 residues. The CDR3 bases are TGTGCCAGCAGCTTTGGCGGGGACGCCTACGAGCAGTACTTC. Its translation is CASSFGGDAYEQYF.

This chain links TRBV6-1 with TRBJ2-1; D is uncertain. The length of the CDR3 is 13 residues. The V end lost 2 bases, the J end lost 7 bases, and 9 bases lay between the germline ends. Per germline, CDR1 MNHNS and CDR2 SASEGT. CDR3 sequence (DNA): TGTGCCAGCAGTGAATCGGCCGTAAATGAGCAGTTCTTC. It encodes CASSESAVNEQFF.

The genes are TRBV7-2 and TRBJ2-1; D might be TRBD1 or TRBD2, each matching 6 bases. V lost 5 bases and J lost 7, with 15 bases in between. This CDR3 region has 14 residues. CDR1 and CDR2 from the germline V gene are SGHTA and FQGNSA. CDR3 loop: CASSVGGTQNEQFF. The CDR3 coding sequence is TGTGCCAGCAGCGTAGGGGGGACTCAAAATGAGCAGTTCTTC.

The chain joins TRBV7-9 to TRBJ2-3; possible D gene TRBD2, 5 bases. V was pared by 6 bases and J by 3 bases, with 10 bases between. The CDR3 extends over 13 amino acids. Looked up from germline, CDR1 is SEHNR and CDR2 is FQNEAQ (reference sequence). The CDR3 nucleotides are TGTGCCAGCAGACAGACTAAAACAGATACGCAGTATTTT. It specifies CASRQTKTDTQYF.